The subject of this entry is one T cell receptor beta chain. Germline CDR1 is SGHTS and CDR2 is YDEGEE. The CDR3 runs to 15 residues. Trimming shortened V by 4 bases and J by 0 bases, and 14 bases separated the two germline ends. The repertoire was sequenced with immunoSEQ multiplex PCR; TCRdb's copy has only in-frame clones and lacks some. The sample consists of about 400,000 clones, approximately 88% of them appearing once. This sample was included in a study of blood T cell repertoires in COVID-19. The chain combines TRBV5-8 with TRBJ2-7, with a weak D call TRBD1 (6 bases). Sequencing input: PBMCs or T cells enriched from blood (not recorded which). The source is a woman between 35 and 50 years old with acute COVID-19. CDR3 nucleotides: TGTGCCAGCAGCGTCACAGGGTCCGGCTCCTACGAGCAGTACTTC. Translated, it gives CASSVTGSGSYEQYF. Supplemented by reference TRBV5-8 and TRBJ2-7, the full variable domain reads EAGVTQSPTHLIKTRGQQATLRCSPISGHTSVYWYQQALGLGLQFLLWYDEGEERNRGNFPPRFSGRQFPNYSSELNVNALELEDSALYLCASSVTGSGSYEQYFGPGTRLTVT.